A selection of T cell receptor beta chains follows, all from one sample in a study of PD-1 blockade in classical Hodgkin lymphoma. Generated by immunoSEQ multiplex PCR, the TCRdb table keeps only in-frame clones and is missing some. This repertoire shows tens of thousands of clones, around 94% found once; its top ten account for approximately 5%. The sequenced sample consisted of peripheral blood mononuclear cells (PBMCs). These receptors came from a human donor with classical Hodgkin lymphoma. The conserved cysteine and the conserved F or W are not part of the CDR3 here. Not all rows give a size; the values are once, few, many and, for expanded clones, a class.

>NA|TRBJ2-3|TRBV7-9
ASSLASTDTQY
>NA|TRBJ2-3|TRBV5-6
ASTLIRGLPFTDTQY
>NA|TRBJ1-1|TRBV28
ASSLIEDITEAF
>NA|TRBJ2-7|TRBV10-3
AITRGPSSYEQY
>NA|TRBJ2-7|TRBV9
ASSVVPSSYEQY
>NA|TRBJ1-5|TRBV19
ASGAVDSNQPQH
>NA|TRBJ1-2|TRBV27
ASSPTGPYGYT
>NA|NA|TRBV5-6
ASSLQGYEQY
>NA|TRBJ1-3|TRBV6-5
ASSTGHSGNTIY
>NA|TRBJ2-1|TRBV7-2
ASSLASGGAARNEQF
>NA|TRBJ1-1|TRBV10-2
ASSPQGLNEAF
>NA|TRBJ1-2|TRBV10-2
ASSENLGQVYYGYT
>NA|TRBJ2-7|TRBV6-6
ASSTGQGGYEQY
>NA|TRBJ1-5|TRBV19
ASSMVGLGEQPQH
>NA|TRBJ2-3|TRBV7-3
ASSYDSTDTQY
>NA|TRBJ1-5|TRBV6-6
ASKGQGERNQPQH
>NA|TRBJ2-3|TRBV18
ASSPIGSTDTQY
>NA|TRBJ2-2|TRBV10-3
AISERQRGITGELF
>NA|TRBJ2-5|TRBV7-2
ASSSTELEETQY
>NA|TRBJ2-2|TRBV18
ASSPRQGVTGELF
>NA|TRBJ1-6|TRBV28
ASSLGGASPLH
>NA|TRBJ2-1|TRBV7-8
ASSPRTGMINEQF
>NA|TRBJ2-3|TRBV2
ASIEWGGDTQY
>few|TRBJ1-3|TRBV7-6
ASSLGGNTIY
>NA|NA|TRBV28
ASSRSTGLLFYEQY
>NA|TRBJ2-1|TRBV7-9
ASSLSGGEHYNEQF
>NA|TRBJ1-1|TRBV6-6
ASSYFIRQGNTEAF
>NA|TRBJ2-2|TRBV28
ASSLGGRLTGELF
>NA|TRBJ2-3|TRBV5-1
ASSLLIAGPTDTQY
>NA|TRBJ2-3|TRBV5-4
AIGTSGGLDTQY
>NA|TRBJ2-7|TRBV6-5
ASSYSTLSQY
>NA|TRBJ1-1|TRBV19
ASIDRGPRQIHPEAF
>NA|TRBJ2-1|TRBV28
ASNIDREMYNEQF
>NA|TRBJ1-6|TRBV27
ASSKGKGDRISSYNSPLH
>NA|TRBJ2-2|TRBV7-2
ASSSAVLGTGELF
>few|TRBJ2-7|TRBV2
ASTPSQVTLYEQY
>NA|TRBJ2-5|TRBV27
ASSFWRGGAETQY
>NA|TRBJ1-1|TRBV19
ASSANRGTEAF
>few|TRBJ1-2|TRBV28
ASRKPGTYGYT
>NA|TRBJ2-2|TRBV6-1
ASSALAGRRTGELF
>NA|TRBJ1-4|TRBV29-1
SVDLTGTGEKLF
>NA|TRBJ1-4|TRBV9
ASSVFGGEKLF
>NA|TRBJ1-3|TRBV7-2
ASSLVGGPGGNTIY
>NA|TRBJ1-1|TRBV5-1
ASRMIEVANTEAF
>NA|TRBJ2-5|TRBV7-9
ASSYEETQY
>NA|TRBJ2-4|TRBV29-1
SVDDRGIQY
>NA|TRBJ1-2|TRBV5-4
ASSHRDRAFYGYT
>NA|TRBJ2-6|TRBV7-9
ASSLIPWGSGANVLT
>NA|TRBJ1-5|TRBV18
ASSPDDRGSNQPQH
>NA|TRBJ2-2|TRBV2
ASSETGASGGTGELF
>few|TRBJ1-6|TRBV19
ASHTGDSPLH
>NA|TRBJ2-5|TRBV7-9
ASSFAGSLGETQY
>few|TRBJ2-7|TRBV13
ASSDRDRSYEQY
>once|TRBJ2-5|TRBV7-2
ASSFSGGPQETQY
>NA|TRBJ2-7|TRBV19
ASSSTGQGTEEQY
>NA|TRBJ2-5|TRBV5-4
ASSLAGWRETQY
>NA|TRBJ2-7|TRBV2
ASSFLRTGGSYEQY
>NA|TRBJ2-3|TRBV7-6
ASTLGNGNTDTQY
>NA|TRBJ1-1|TRBV6-6
ASSFTGVPNTEAF
>few|TRBJ2-2|TRBV5-1
ASSERARAALNTGELF